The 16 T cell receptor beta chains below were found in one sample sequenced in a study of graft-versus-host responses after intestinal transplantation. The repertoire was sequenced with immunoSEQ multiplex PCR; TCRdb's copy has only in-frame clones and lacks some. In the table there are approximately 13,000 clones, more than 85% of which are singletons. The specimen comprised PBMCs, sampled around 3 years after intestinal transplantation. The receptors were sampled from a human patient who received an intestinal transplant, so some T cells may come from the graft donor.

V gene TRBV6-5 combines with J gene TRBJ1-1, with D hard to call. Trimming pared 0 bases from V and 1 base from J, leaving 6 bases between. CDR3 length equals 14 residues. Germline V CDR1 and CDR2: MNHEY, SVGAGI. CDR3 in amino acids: CASSYSARNTEAFF. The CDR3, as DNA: TGTGCCAGCAGTTACTCGGCGCGGAACACTGAAGCTTTCTTT.

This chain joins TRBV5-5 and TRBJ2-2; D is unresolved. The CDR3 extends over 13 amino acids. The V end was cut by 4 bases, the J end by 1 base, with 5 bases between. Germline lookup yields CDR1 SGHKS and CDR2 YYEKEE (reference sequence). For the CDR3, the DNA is TGTGCCAGCAGCCTGGGGAACACCGGGGAGCTGTTTTTT. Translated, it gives CASSLGNTGELFF.

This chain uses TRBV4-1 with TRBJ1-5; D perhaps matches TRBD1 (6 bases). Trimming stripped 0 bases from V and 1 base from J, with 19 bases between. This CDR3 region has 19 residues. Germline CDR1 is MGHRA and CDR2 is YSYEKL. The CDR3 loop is CASSQDGPGDPWSNQPQHF. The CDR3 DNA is TGCGCCAGCAGCCAAGACGGTCCAGGGGACCCTTGGAGCAATCAGCCCCAGCATTTT.

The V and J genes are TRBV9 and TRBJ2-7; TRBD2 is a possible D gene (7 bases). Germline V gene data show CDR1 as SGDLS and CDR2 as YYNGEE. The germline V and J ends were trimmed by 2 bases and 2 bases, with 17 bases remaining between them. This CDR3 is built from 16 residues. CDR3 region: CASSVRGGQGPYEQYF. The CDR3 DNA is TGTGCCAGCAGCGTGAGGGGGGGCCAGGGACCCTACGAGCAGTACTTC.

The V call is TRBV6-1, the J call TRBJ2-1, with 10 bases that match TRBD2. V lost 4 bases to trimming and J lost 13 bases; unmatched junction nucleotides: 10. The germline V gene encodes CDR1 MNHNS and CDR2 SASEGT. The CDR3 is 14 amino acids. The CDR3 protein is CASSGWVAGGQQFF. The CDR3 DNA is TGTGCCAGCAGTGGGTGGGTAGCGGGGGGCCAACAGTTCTTC.

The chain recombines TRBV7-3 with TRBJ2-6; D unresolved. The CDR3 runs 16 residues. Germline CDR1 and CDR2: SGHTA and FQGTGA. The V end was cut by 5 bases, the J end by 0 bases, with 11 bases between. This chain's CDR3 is CASSPYNRSGANVLTF. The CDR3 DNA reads TGTGCCAGCAGCCCCTACAACCGCTCTGGGGCCAACGTCCTGACTTTC. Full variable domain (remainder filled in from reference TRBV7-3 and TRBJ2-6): GAGVSQTPSNKVTEKGKYVELRCDPISGHTALYWYRQSLGQGPEFLIYFQGTGAADDSGLPNDRFFAVRPEGSVSTLKIQRTERGDSAVYLCASSPYNRSGANVLTFGAGSRLTVL.

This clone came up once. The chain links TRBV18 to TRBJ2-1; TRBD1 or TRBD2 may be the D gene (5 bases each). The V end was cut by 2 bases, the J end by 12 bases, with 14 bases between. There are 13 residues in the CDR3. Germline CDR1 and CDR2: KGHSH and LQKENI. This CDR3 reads CASSPSEGIGQFF. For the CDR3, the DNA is TGTGCCAGCTCACCATCTGAGGGGATCGGGCAGTTCTTC.

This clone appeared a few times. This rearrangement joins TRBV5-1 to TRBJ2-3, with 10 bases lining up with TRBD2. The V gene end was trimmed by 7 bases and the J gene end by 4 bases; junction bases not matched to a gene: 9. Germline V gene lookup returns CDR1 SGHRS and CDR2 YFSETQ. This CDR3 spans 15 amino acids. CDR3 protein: CASGLGTSEADTQYF. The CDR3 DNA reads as TGCGCCAGCGGACTCGGGACTAGCGAGGCAGATACGCAGTATTTT. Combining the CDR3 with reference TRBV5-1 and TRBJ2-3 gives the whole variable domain KAGVTQTPRYLIKTRGQQVTLSCSPISGHRSVSWYQQTPGQGLQFLFEYFSETQRNKGNFPGRFSGRQFSNSRSEMNVSTLELGDSALYLCASGLGTSEADTQYFGPGTRLTVL.

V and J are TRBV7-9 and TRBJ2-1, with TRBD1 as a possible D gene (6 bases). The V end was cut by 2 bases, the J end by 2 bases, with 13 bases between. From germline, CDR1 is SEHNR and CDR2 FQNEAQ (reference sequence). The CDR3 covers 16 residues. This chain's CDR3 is CASSLRGHDPYNEQFF. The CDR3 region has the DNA TGTGCCAGCAGCTTACGGGGACACGACCCCTACAATGAGCAGTTCTTC.

The CDR3 spells CASRGLAGGTGELFF. As DNA, the CDR3 is TGTGCCAGCAGGGGCCTAGCGGGGGGCACCGGGGAGCTGTTTTTT. This chain connects TRBV27 to TRBJ2-2; TRBD2 aligns across 11 bases. Trimming cost V 6 bases and J 4 bases; bases outside gene matches: 4. This CDR3 is 15 amino acids long. Germline lookup yields CDR1 MNHEY and CDR2 SMNVEV (reference sequence).

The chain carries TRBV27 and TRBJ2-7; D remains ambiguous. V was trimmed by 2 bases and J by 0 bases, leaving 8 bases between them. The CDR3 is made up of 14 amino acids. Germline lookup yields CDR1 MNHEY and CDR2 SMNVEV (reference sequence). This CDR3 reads CASSLGVSSYEQYF. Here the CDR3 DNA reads TGTGCCAGCAGTTTAGGTGTCAGCTCCTACGAGCAGTACTTC.

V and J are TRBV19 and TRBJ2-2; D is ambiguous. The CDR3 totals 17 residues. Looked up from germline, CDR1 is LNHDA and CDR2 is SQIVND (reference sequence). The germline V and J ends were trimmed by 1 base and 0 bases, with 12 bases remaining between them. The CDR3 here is CASSIVLRQANTGELFF. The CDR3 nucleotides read TGTGCCAGTAGTATAGTCCTCCGGCAGGCGAACACCGGGGAGCTGTTTTTT. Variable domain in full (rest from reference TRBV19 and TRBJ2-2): DGGITQSPKYLFRKEGQNVTLSCEQNLNHDAMYWYRQDPGQGLRLIYYSQIVNDFQKGDIAEGYSVSREKKESFPLTVTSAQKNPTAFYLCASSIVLRQANTGELFFGEGSRLTVL.

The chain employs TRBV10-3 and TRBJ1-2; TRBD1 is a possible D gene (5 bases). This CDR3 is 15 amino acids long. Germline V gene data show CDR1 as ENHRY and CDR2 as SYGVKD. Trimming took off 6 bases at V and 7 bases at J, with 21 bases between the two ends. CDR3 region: CAIRGTSITQPGYTF. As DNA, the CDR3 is TGTGCCATCAGGGGGACCTCCATCACCCAGCCTGGCTACACCTTC.

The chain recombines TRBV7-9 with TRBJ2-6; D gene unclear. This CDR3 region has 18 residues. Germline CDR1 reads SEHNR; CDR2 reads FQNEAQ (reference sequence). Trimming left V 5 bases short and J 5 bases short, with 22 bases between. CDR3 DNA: TGTGCCAGCAGCCATGTATTATACCAACAAAGTCGGGCCAACGTCCTGACTTTC. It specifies CASSHVLYQQSRANVLTF.

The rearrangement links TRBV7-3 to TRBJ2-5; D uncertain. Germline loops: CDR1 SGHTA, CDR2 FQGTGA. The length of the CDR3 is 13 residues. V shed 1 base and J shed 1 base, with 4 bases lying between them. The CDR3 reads CASSLRSQETQYF. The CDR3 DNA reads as TGTGCCAGCAGCTTAAGGTCCCAAGAGACCCAGTACTTC.

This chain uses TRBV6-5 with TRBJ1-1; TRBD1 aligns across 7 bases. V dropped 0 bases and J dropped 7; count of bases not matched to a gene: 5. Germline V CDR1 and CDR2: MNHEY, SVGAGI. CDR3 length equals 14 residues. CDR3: CASSYSQGTGEAFF. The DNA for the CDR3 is TGTGCCAGCAGTTACTCACAGGGGACGGGTGAAGCTTTCTTT.